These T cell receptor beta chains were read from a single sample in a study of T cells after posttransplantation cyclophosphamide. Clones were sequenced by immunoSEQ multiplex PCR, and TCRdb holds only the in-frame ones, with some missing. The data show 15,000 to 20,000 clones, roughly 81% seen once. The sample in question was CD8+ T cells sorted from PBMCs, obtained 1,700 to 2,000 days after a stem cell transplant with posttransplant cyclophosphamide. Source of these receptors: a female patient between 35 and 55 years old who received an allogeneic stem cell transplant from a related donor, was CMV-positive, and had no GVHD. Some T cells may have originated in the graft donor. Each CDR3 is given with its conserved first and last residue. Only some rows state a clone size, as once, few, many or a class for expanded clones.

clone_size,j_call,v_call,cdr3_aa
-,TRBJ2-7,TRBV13,CASSLAGQEHEQYF
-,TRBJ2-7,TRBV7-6,CASRRSSGGNEQYF
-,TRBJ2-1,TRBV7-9,CASSSTPTYNEQFF
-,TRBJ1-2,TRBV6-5,CASRQGPANYGYTF
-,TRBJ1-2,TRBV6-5,CASSYGTGDGVYGYTF
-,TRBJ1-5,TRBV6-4,CASSDDRDSNQPQHF
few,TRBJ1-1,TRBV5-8,CASSSGTGGTEAFF
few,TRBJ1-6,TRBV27,CASSLIGQGFNSPLHF
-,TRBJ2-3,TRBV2,CASSVPSPGAASTDTQYF
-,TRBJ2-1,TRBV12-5,CASGQGGALDERFF
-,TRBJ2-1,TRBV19,CASTPGSGPPGEQFF
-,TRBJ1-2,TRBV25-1,CASSESGDRAGYTF
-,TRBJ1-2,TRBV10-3,CAISESRQGNYGYTF
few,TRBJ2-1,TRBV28,CASSVMGTSGNEQFF
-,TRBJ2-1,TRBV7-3,CASSSGEGRGLGGNEQFF
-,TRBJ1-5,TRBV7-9,CASSEDRGYSNQPQHF
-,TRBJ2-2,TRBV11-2,CASRTGQAHTGELFF
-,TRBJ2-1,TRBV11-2,CASSLKLAGYSGNEQFF
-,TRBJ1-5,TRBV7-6,CASSFQKGKGSPNQPQHF
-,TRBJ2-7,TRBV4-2,CASSQSPGLAGASEQYF